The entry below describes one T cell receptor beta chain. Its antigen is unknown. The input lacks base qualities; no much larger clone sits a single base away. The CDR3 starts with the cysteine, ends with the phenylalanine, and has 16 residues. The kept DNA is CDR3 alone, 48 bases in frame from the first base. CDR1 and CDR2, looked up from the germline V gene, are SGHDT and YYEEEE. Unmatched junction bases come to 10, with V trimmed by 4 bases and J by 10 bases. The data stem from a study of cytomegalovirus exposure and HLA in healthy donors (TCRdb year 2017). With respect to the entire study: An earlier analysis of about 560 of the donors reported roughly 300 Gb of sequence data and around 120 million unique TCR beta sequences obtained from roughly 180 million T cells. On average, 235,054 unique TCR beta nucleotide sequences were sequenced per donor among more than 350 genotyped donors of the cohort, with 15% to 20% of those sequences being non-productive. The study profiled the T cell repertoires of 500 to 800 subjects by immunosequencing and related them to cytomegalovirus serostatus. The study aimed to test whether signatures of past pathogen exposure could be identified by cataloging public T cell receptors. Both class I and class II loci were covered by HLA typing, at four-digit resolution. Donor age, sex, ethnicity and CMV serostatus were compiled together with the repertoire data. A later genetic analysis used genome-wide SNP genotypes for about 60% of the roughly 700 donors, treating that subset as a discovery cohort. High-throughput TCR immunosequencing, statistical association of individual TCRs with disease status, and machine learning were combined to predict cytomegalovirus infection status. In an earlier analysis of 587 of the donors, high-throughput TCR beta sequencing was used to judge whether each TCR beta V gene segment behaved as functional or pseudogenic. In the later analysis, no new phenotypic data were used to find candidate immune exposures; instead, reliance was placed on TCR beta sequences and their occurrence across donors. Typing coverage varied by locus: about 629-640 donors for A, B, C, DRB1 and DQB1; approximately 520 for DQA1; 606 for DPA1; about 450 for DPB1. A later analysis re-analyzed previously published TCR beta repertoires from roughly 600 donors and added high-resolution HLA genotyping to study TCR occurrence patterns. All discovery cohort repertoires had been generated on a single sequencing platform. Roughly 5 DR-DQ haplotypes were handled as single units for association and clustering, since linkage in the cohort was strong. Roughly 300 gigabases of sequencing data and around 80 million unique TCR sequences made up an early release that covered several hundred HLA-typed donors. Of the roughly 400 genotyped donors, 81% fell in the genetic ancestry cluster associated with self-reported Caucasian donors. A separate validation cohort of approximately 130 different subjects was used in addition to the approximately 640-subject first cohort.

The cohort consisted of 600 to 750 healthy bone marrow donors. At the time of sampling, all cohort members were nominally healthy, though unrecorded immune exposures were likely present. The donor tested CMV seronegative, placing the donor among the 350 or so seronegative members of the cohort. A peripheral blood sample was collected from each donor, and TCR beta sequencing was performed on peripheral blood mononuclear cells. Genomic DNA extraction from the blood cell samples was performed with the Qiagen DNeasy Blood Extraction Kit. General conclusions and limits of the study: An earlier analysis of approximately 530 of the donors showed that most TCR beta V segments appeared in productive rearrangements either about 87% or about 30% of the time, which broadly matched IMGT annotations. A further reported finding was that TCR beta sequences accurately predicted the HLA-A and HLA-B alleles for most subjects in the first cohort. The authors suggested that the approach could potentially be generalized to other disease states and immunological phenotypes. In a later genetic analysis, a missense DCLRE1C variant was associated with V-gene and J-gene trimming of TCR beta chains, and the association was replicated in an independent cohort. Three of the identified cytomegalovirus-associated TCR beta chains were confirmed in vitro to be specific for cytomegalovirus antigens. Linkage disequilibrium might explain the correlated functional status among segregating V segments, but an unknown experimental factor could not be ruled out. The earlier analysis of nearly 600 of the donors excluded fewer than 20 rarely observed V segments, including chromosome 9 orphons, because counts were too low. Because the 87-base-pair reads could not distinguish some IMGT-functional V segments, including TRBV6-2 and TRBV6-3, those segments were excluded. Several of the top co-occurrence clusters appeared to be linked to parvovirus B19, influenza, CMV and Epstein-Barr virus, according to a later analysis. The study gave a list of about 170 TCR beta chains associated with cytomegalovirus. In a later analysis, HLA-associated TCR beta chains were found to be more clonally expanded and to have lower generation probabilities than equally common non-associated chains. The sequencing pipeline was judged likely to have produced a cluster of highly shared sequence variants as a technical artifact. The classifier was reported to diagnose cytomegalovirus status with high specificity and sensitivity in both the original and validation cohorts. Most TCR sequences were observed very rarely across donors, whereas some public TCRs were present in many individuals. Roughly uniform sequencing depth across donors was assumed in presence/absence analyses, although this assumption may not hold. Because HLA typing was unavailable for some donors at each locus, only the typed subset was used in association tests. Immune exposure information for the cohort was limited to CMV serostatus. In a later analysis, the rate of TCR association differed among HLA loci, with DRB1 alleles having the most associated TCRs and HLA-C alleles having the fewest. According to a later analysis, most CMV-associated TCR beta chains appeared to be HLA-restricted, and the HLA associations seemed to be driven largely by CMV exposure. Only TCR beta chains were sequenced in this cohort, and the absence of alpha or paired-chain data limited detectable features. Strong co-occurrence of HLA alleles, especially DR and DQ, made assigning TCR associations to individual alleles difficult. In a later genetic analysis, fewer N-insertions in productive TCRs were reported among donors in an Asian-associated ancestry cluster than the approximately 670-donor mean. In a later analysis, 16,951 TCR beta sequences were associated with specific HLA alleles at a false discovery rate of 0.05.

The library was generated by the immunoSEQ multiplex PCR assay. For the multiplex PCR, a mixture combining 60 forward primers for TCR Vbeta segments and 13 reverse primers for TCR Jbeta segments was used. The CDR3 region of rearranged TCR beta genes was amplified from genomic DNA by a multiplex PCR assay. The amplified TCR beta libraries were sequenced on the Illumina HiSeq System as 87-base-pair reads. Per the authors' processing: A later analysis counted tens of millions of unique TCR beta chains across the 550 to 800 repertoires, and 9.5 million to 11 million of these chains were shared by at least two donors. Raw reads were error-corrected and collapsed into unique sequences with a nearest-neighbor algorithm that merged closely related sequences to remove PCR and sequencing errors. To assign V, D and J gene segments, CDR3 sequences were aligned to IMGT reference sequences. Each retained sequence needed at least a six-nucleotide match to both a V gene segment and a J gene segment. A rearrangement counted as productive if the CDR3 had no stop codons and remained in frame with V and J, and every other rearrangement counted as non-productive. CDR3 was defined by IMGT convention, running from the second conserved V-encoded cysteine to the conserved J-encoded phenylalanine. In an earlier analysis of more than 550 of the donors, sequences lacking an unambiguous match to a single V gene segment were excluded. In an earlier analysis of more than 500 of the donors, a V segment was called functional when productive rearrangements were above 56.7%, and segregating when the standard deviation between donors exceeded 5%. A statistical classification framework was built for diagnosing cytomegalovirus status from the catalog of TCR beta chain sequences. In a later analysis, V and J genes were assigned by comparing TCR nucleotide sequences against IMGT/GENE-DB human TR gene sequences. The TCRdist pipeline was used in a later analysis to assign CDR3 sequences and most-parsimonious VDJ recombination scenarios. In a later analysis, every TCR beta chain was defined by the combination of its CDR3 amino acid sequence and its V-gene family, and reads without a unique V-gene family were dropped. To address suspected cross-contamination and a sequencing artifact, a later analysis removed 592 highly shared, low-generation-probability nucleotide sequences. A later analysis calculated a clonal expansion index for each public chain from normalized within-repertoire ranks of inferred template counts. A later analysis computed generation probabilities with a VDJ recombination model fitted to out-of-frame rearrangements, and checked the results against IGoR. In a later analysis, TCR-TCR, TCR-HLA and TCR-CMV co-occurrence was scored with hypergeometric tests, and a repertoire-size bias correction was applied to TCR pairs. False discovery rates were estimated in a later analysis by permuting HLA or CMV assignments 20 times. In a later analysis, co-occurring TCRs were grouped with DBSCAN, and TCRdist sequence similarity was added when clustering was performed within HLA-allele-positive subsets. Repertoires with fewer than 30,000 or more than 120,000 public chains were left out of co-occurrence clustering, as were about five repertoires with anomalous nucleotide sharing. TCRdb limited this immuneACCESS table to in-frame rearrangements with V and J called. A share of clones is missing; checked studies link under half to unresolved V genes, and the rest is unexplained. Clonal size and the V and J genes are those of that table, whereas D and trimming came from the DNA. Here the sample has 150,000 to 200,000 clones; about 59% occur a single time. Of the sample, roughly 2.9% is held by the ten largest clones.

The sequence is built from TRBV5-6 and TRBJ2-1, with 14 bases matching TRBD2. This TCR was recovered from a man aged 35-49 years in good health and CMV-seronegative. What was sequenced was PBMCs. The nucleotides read TGTGCCAGCAGCGGAATCCGACTAGCGGGGGGGCGGGAGCAGTTCTTC. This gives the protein CASSGIRLAGGREQFF.